One and the same sample provided the 31 T cell receptor beta chains below, sequenced in a study of blood T cells in healthy people across ages (dated by TCRdb to between 2015 and 2017). The library was prepared using 5' RACE. For sequencing, an Illumina HiSeq 2500 was employed. The second PCR ran for roughly 6 to 11 cycles and used a J-beta primer mix along with a sample-barcoded 5' primer. The public reads were reanalyzed by TCRdb: fastp trimming at Q25, MiXCR alignment, in-frame beta chains only. Every entry covers one CDR3 protein and lists the most common genes and DNA from its rows. The sample contains roughly 1,800,000 distinct CDR3 sequences, roughly 50% of them found a single time. The ten largest clones capture 2.1% of the sample. The sample comprised blood. All receptors come from a middle-aged woman in good health.

The rearrangement links TRBV18 to TRBJ2-4; D might be TRBD2 (5 bases). Germline loops: CDR1 KGHSH, CDR2 LQKENI. The V end was cut by 5 bases, the J end by 8 bases, with 16 bases between. The CDR3 is made up of 14 amino acids. CDR3 sequence (DNA): TGTGCCAGCTCAGCCCGGGCCCGGGGATACATTCAGTACTTC. Its translation: CASSARARGYIQYF.

This clonotype was found a few times. This chain links TRBV7-2 with TRBJ2-1, with TRBD2 matching 7 bases. Germline V lookup: CDR1 SGHTA, CDR2 FQGNSA. J gave up 7 bases and V 2 bases, and 8 bases lay outside the gene matches. CDR3 length: 15 amino acids. The CDR3 loop is CASSLLRGEGNEQFF. The CDR3, as DNA: TGTGCCAGCAGCTTACTTCGGGGGGAGGGGAATGAGCAGTTCTTC.

This chain links TRBV11-1 with TRBJ1-1, with D possibly matching TRBD1 (6 bases). This CDR3 is built from 14 residues. V shed 7 bases and J shed 7 bases, with 19 bases lying between them. CDR1 SGHAT and CDR2 FQDESV come from the germline V gene (reference sequence). The CDR3 sequence is CASTNPGDTVEAFF. The CDR3 DNA reads TGTGCCAGCACCAACCCAGGGGATACGGTTGAAGCTTTCTTT.

The V gene is TRBV20-1, the J gene TRBJ2-1; TRBD1 aligns across 7 bases. The CDR3 runs 14 residues. Germline CDR1 DFQATT, CDR2 SNEGSKA (reference sequence). The V segment lost 1 base and the J segment 4 bases; nucleotides outside the gene matches: 4. DNA of the CDR3: TGCAGTGCTAGAGGCCTACAGGGGTACAATGAGCAGTTCTTC. Protein: CSARGLQGYNEQFF.

V is TRBV5-1 and J is TRBJ2-1; D not resolved. Trimming removed 0 bases from V and 6 bases from J, with 13 bases in between. This CDR3 is built from 15 residues. The germline V gene has CDR1 SGHRS and CDR2 YFSETQ. The CDR3 here is CASSLGGKGPNEQFF. CDR3 in DNA: TGCGCCAGCAGCTTGGGTGGGAAAGGGCCCAATGAGCAGTTCTTC. Using reference TRBV5-1 and TRBJ2-1 for the parts outside the CDR3, the full variable domain is KAGVTQTPRYLIKTRGQQVTLSCSPISGHRSVSWYQQTPGQGLQFLFEYFSETQRNKGNFPGRFSGRQFSNSRSEMNVSTLELGDSALYLCASSLGGKGPNEQFFGPGTRLTVL.

This clonotype showed up just once. The chain joins TRBV28 to TRBJ1-5; TRBD1 agrees at 7 bases. Losses at the gene ends were 3 bases for V and 3 bases for J; bases not matched to a gene: 5. The CDR3 has 15 amino acids. The germline V gene has CDR1 MDHEN and CDR2 SYDVKM. CDR3 residues: CASSFETGFNQPQHF. In DNA, the CDR3 is TGTGCCAGCAGTTTTGAGACAGGGTTCAATCAGCCCCAGCATTTT.

The V and J genes are TRBV3-1 and TRBJ2-1; D possibly uses TRBD1 or TRBD2 (5 bases each). Germline values: CDR1 LGHDT, CDR2 YNNKEL (reference sequence). V gave up 5 bases and J gave up 9 bases, with 11 bases separating them. This CDR3 region has 12 residues. The CDR3 DNA reads TGTGCCAGCAGCGGACCTGGGGGTGAGCAGTTCTTC. It specifies CASSGPGGEQFF.

This clonotype was observed a handful of times. The V and J genes are TRBV14 and TRBJ2-6; D remains ambiguous. V gave up 1 base and J gave up 1 base, with 8 bases separating them. The CDR3 is 16 amino acids. Germline V gene lookup returns CDR1 SGHDN and CDR2 FVKESK. This chain's CDR3 is CASSQGQRSGANVLTF. As DNA, the CDR3 is TGTGCCAGCAGCCAAGGTCAGAGGTCTGGGGCCAACGTCCTGACTTTC.

Notes on this clonotype: A much larger clone is a single base away; this may be a read error. CDR3 nucleotide sequence: TGTGCCTGCAGCTCCTCAGAACAGGGATGGTATGGCTACACCTTC. Encoded protein: CACSSSEQGWYGYTF. The rearrangement uses TRBV13 and TRBJ1-2; tentative D call: TRBD1 (6 bases). The CDR3 runs 15 residues. Germline CDR1 and CDR2: PRHDT and FYEKMQ (reference sequence). Together with reference TRBV13 and TRBJ1-2, the CDR3 gives the full variable domain: AAGVIQSPRHLIKEKRETATLKCYPIPRHDTVYWYQQGPGQDPQFLISFYEKMQSDKGSIPDRFSAQQFSDYHSELNMSSLELGDSALYFCACSSSEQGWYGYTFGSGTRLTVV.

This clonotype was detected only a few times. J is TRBJ2-5 and V is TRBV7-9; no definite D call. Germline lookup yields CDR1 SEHNR and CDR2 FQNEAQ (reference sequence). V was clipped by 1 base and J by 5 bases, with 14 bases between them. This CDR3 region has 15 residues. CDR3 in amino acids: CASSLDQGPAETQYF. The DNA of the CDR3 is TGTGCCAGCAGCTTAGATCAAGGGCCAGCGGAGACCCAGTACTTC.

The CDR3 sequence: CSARGLSQTQYF. The CDR3 coding sequence is TGCAGTGCTAGAGGTTTATCACAGACCCAGTACTTC. V gene TRBV20-1 combines with J gene TRBJ2-5; D gene ambiguous. V was shortened by 1 base and J by 6 bases, with 9 bases between the two germline ends. Germline V lookup: CDR1 DFQATT, CDR2 SNEGSKA (reference sequence). The CDR3 runs to 12 residues.

The V gene is TRBV5-1, the J gene TRBJ2-3; D remains unclear. CDR1 and CDR2 (germline): SGHRS, YFSETQ. This CDR3 is 14 amino acids long. V lost 4 bases, J lost 0 bases, and 9 bases lay in between. The DNA of the CDR3 is TGCGCCAGCAGCCCCCAGATCAGCACAGATACGCAGTATTTT. It codes for CASSPQISTDTQYF.

The chain couples TRBV7-9 to TRBJ2-7; D is ambiguous. CDR1 SEHNR and CDR2 FQNEAQ come from the germline V gene (reference sequence). There are 14 residues in the CDR3. Trimming removed 1 base at V and 7 bases at J, with 14 bases between. In nucleotides, the CDR3 is TGTGCCAGCAGCTTAGATCTACAGTACAATGAGCAGTACTTC. It specifies CASSLDLQYNEQYF.

The chain combines TRBV6-5 with TRBJ2-7; weak D call: TRBD2 (6 bases). Germline CDR1 MNHEY, CDR2 SVGAGI. Trimming removed 4 bases at V and 2 bases at J, with 18 bases between. CDR3 size: 16 residues. CDR3 in amino acids: CASSSTTAGPPYEQYF. DNA for the CDR3: TGTGCCAGCAGTTCCACCACGGCGGGGCCCCCCTACGAGCAGTACTTC.

V and J are TRBV12-3 or TRBV12-4 and TRBJ2-7; D is undetermined. Trimming left V 1 base short and J 5 bases short, with 9 bases between. This CDR3 is built from 13 residues. CDR3 amino acids: CASSLGRPDEQYF. CDR3 in DNA: TGTGCCAGCAGTTTAGGACGGCCCGACGAGCAGTACTTC.

The chain joins TRBV5-6 to TRBJ2-4, with 7 bases matching TRBD1. The J call may be incorrect, as the DNA end agrees better with TRBJ2-7. The CDR3 contains 15 residues. Germline V gene data show CDR1 as SGHDT and CDR2 as YYEEEE. This CDR3 reads CASSEKRDRVYEQYF. CDR3 nucleotides: TGTGCCAGCAGCGAGAAACGGGACAGAGTATACGAGCAGTACTTC.

The gene calls are TRBV29-1 and TRBJ2-5, with 7 bases lining up with TRBD1. CDR1 is SQVTM and CDR2 is ANQGSEA in the germline V gene. V shed 6 bases, J shed 13 bases, and the junction held 11 bases outside the gene matches. The CDR3 sequence is 11 residues long. The CDR3 reads CSVQQGIEPYF. DNA for the CDR3: TGCAGCGTACAACAGGGGATAGAGCCGTACTTC.

The chain is built from TRBV11-2 and TRBJ2-1, with a tentative D call TRBD2 (5 bases). Trimming shortened V by 5 bases and J by 6 bases, and 20 bases separated the two germline ends. The CDR3 contains 16 residues. CDR1 and CDR2 from the germline V gene are SGHAT and FQNNGV. This CDR3 is CASSPSRTRDGNEQFF. The CDR3 DNA follows: TGTGCCAGCAGCCCTAGCCGCACCCGAGATGGCAATGAGCAGTTCTTC.

This chain joins TRBV11-2 and TRBJ1-2; TRBD1 matches at 8 bases. The CDR3 runs 15 residues. V was pared by 0 bases and J by 6 bases, with 6 bases of the junction left unmatched. CDR1 and CDR2 (germline): SGHAT, FQNNGV. The CDR3 DNA reads TGTGCCAGCAGCTTAGACCGGACAGGGAGGAATGGCTACACCTTC. As protein: CASSLDRTGRNGYTF. The variable domain in full, with the rest retrieved from reference TRBV11-2 and TRBJ1-2, is EAGVAQSPRYKIIEKRQSVAFWCNPISGHATLYWYQQILGQGPKLLIQFQNNGVVDDSQLPKDRFSAERLKGVDSTLKIQPAKLEDSAVYLCASSLDRTGRNGYTFGSGTRLTVV.

The chain uses TRBV2 and TRBJ2-4; TRBD1 matches at 7 bases. Germline CDR1 and CDR2: SNHLY and FYNNEI. The CDR3 is 18 amino acids. Losses at the gene ends were 5 bases for V and 2 bases for J; bases not matched to a gene: 15. This CDR3 reads CASSKGKKTGHSKNIQYF. DNA for the CDR3: TGTGCCAGCAGTAAGGGCAAGAAGACAGGGCATTCCAAAAACATTCAGTACTTC.

The rearrangement uses TRBV7-9 and TRBJ1-2; D is unclear. With 5 bases removed from V and 8 bases from J, the gap between germline ends came to 18 bases. This CDR3 spans 14 amino acids. Germline assignment: CDR1 SEHNR and CDR2 FQNEAQ (reference sequence). CDR3 residues: CASSPPSIIYGYTF. CDR3 DNA sequence: TGTGCCAGCAGCCCCCCCAGTATCATTTACGGCTACACCTTC.

Of note for this clonotype: Its ends do not fully match the called genes, so a read error is possible. The chain has TRBV13 and TRBJ2-7; unclear D gene. This CDR3 is 13 amino acids long. Germline values: CDR1 PRHDT, CDR2 FYEKMQ (reference sequence). This chain's CDR3 is CASSEAPSHEQYF. The CDR3 DNA reads as TGTGCCAGCTCCGAGGCCCCCTCCCACGAGCAGTACTTC. Drawing the rest from reference TRBV13 and TRBJ2-7, the complete variable domain is AAGVIQSPRHLIKEKRETATLKCYPIPRHDTVYWYQQGPGQDPQFLISFYEKMQSDKGSIPDRFSAQQFSDYHSELNMSSLELGDSALYFCASSEAPSHEQYFGPGTRLTVT.

This clonotype was observed a few times. This chain joins TRBV5-1 and TRBJ2-3; the D gene is possibly TRBD1 (7 bases). This CDR3 comprises 14 residues. The germline gives CDR1 SGHRS, CDR2 YFSETQ. Trimming shortened V by 8 bases and J by 0 bases, and 13 bases separated the two germline ends. CDR3 residues: CASLRGESTDTQYF. The CDR3, as DNA: TGCGCCAGTCTCAGGGGGGAGAGCACAGATACGCAGTATTTT.

This chain joins TRBV5-1 and TRBJ2-1; weak D call: TRBD2 (5 bases). Deletions cut 3 bases from V and 4 bases from J, with 14 bases between. This CDR3 contains 15 residues. From germline, CDR1 is SGHRS and CDR2 YFSETQ. As DNA, the CDR3 is TGCGCCAGCAGCTCCGAGCGGACCCTATACAATGAGCAGTTCTTC. This sequence encodes CASSSERTLYNEQFF.

V is TRBV12-3 or TRBV12-4 and J is TRBJ2-1; D might be TRBD1 or TRBD2, each matching 5 bases. V shed 5 bases and J shed 1 base, with 9 bases lying between them. The CDR3 runs 14 residues. Here the CDR3 reads CASSIEGSYNEQFF. CDR3 in DNA: TGTGCCAGCAGTATAGAGGGGTCCTACAATGAGCAGTTCTTC.

This clonotype was seen more than once but under ten times. The genes are TRBV20-1 and TRBJ2-5; D uncertain. In germline, CDR1 is DFQATT, CDR2 SNEGSKA (reference sequence). This CDR3 region has 12 residues. The ends were cut back, 3 bases at V and 2 bases at J, with 7 bases in the middle. The CDR3 DNA sequence: TGCAGTGCTAGGATTCCGCAAGAGACCCAGTACTTC. Its translation: CSARIPQETQYF.

This clonotype was seen a handful of times. The chain is built from TRBV29-1 and TRBJ2-7; 8 bases fit TRBD1. Germline CDR1 and CDR2: SQVTM and ANQGSEA. The V and J ends lost 5 bases and 5 bases, in that order; junction bases with no gene match: 8. This CDR3 comprises 13 residues. This CDR3 reads CSVRQGARHEQYF. Here the CDR3 DNA reads TGCAGCGTTCGCCAGGGGGCAAGGCACGAGCAGTACTTC.

J is TRBJ1-1 and V is TRBV29-1; D unresolved. In germline, CDR1 is SQVTM, CDR2 ANQGSEA. V was clipped by 4 bases and J by 1 base, with 7 bases between them. This CDR3 contains 12 residues. For the CDR3, the DNA is TGCAGCGTTGTTACTCGGAACACTGAAGCTTTCTTT. Translating it yields CSVVTRNTEAFF.

As concerns this clonotype: Being one base from a much bigger clone, this may be a read error. The gene calls are TRBV20-1 and TRBJ2-1; tentatively, D is TRBD2 (6 bases). Germline values: CDR1 DFQATT, CDR2 SNEGSKA (reference sequence). V lost 6 bases, J lost 13 bases, and 16 bases lay in between. This CDR3 is built from 11 residues. DNA for the CDR3: TGCAGTGCAGCCCACCGGGAGACCCAGTTCTTC. It specifies CSAAHRETQFF.

This clonotype was seen a handful of times. The chain uses TRBV12-3 or TRBV12-4 and TRBJ2-7; unclear D gene. V was clipped by 4 bases and J by 6 bases, with 10 bases between them. CDR3 length equals 12 residues. Here the CDR3 DNA reads TGTGCCAGCAGTTCTACAGCGAGCGAGCAGTACTTC. As protein: CASSSTASEQYF.

A remark on this clonotype: Relative to the germline gene, one junction end is altered; a read error may explain this. The J gene is TRBJ2-5, the V gene TRBV5-6; tentatively, D is TRBD1 (5 bases). Per the germline V gene, CDR1 is SGHDT and CDR2 is YYEEEE. The CDR3 totals 13 residues. In DNA, the CDR3 is TGTGCCGGCAGCGCCACAGGCCAAGAGACCCAGTACTTC. This sequence encodes CAGSATGQETQYF.